Listed below are T cell receptor beta chains from one sample, sequenced in a study of blood T cell repertoires in COVID-19. Clones were sequenced by immunoSEQ multiplex PCR, and TCRdb holds only the in-frame ones, with some missing. The table includes a few hundred thousand clones, 89% detected once. Sequenced input: peripheral blood. These receptors were collected from a woman in her 30s with COVID-19, enrolled during active disease. Each CDR3 is given with its conserved first and last residue. The D gene is left open where the match is weak.

CDR3aa: CASSLQGVDGYTF
v_gene: TRBV7-9
len: 13
d_gene: -

CDR3aa: CASSDSAGSGSDTQYF
v_gene: TRBV6-4
len: 16
d_gene: -

CDR3aa: CASPGVAGSLQETQYF
v_gene: TRBV9
len: 16
d_gene: TRBD2

CDR3aa: CSVRGYNEQFF
v_gene: TRBV29-1
len: 11
d_gene: -

CDR3aa: CASSVIRGMSTDTQYF
v_gene: TRBV9
len: 16
d_gene: -

CDR3aa: CASKGSNYEQYF
v_gene: TRBV6-5
len: 12
d_gene: -

CDR3aa: CASSWATSPSSYEQYF
v_gene: TRBV7-2
len: 16
d_gene: -

CDR3aa: CASNLYTVEKLFF
v_gene: TRBV21-1
len: 13
d_gene: -

CDR3aa: CASSRAQTTVMSSYEQYF
v_gene: TRBV7-9
len: 18
d_gene: -

CDR3aa: CASSVSGAGTGELFF
v_gene: TRBV9
len: 15
d_gene: -

CDR3aa: CASSFGLAGSTDTQYF
v_gene: TRBV11-3
len: 16
d_gene: TRBD2

CDR3aa: CASISYNEQFF
v_gene: TRBV2
len: 11
d_gene: -

CDR3aa: CASQDGPSDTEAFF
v_gene: TRBV21-1
len: 14
d_gene: -

CDR3aa: CASSQDRGQWNTEAFF
v_gene: TRBV4-1
len: 16
d_gene: -

CDR3aa: CASSLERSEQYF
v_gene: TRBV12-3/TRBV12-4
len: 12
d_gene: -

CDR3aa: CASSVRPGLGTDTQYF
v_gene: TRBV7-2
len: 16
d_gene: TRBD2

CDR3aa: CASSLIIGQGVGDTQYF
v_gene: TRBV11-2
len: 17
d_gene: TRBD1

CDR3aa: CASSFRGGYTF
v_gene: TRBV28
len: 11
d_gene: -

CDR3aa: CASNRRDSYTEAFF
v_gene: TRBV19
len: 14
d_gene: TRBD1

CDR3aa: CASSPGLAGLETQYF
v_gene: TRBV19
len: 15
d_gene: TRBD2

CDR3aa: CASSQGHSNQPQHF
v_gene: TRBV4-1
len: 14
d_gene: -

CDR3aa: CASSTQGLNSPLHF
v_gene: TRBV5-5
len: 14
d_gene: -

CDR3aa: CASTQAGSAGSPLHF
v_gene: TRBV6-5
len: 15
d_gene: -

CDR3aa: CSVARSGGEYHTGELFF
v_gene: TRBV29-1
len: 17
d_gene: TRBD1

CDR3aa: CASSSRVSGNTIYF
v_gene: TRBV7-2
len: 14
d_gene: -

CDR3aa: CASSPTGGGTGEKLFF
v_gene: TRBV5-4
len: 16
d_gene: -

CDR3aa: CASSLGTAHEQFF
v_gene: TRBV5-4
len: 13
d_gene: -

CDR3aa: CAITSTSGVYNEQFF
v_gene: TRBV10-3
len: 15
d_gene: TRBD2

CDR3aa: CASSLGGDRPFYGYTF
v_gene: TRBV28
len: 16
d_gene: TRBD1

CDR3aa: CASSLAPVSSGNTIYF
v_gene: TRBV7-2
len: 16
d_gene: -

CDR3aa: CASSLGFRTGGFTEAFF
v_gene: TRBV5-1
len: 17
d_gene: TRBD1

CDR3aa: CASRTSSLTEAFF
v_gene: TRBV6-5
len: 13
d_gene: -

CDR3aa: CASSLRYFRDSHFYGYTF
v_gene: TRBV4-3
len: 18
d_gene: TRBD1

CDR3aa: CASSLALRGTGSRGYEQYF
v_gene: TRBV7-6
len: 19
d_gene: TRBD1

CDR3aa: CASSLQPLAGGGDTQYF
v_gene: TRBV18
len: 17
d_gene: TRBD2

CDR3aa: CASSIRVGRQETQYF
v_gene: TRBV19
len: 15
d_gene: -

CDR3aa: CASSQDVRGGNSPLHF
v_gene: TRBV4-3
len: 16
d_gene: -

CDR3aa: CASSQDGSNTEAFF
v_gene: TRBV18
len: 14
d_gene: -

CDR3aa: CASSPSILGGYTF
v_gene: TRBV11-3
len: 13
d_gene: -

CDR3aa: CSARRGDTQYF
v_gene: TRBV20-1
len: 11
d_gene: -

CDR3aa: CASSLSDTEAFF
v_gene: TRBV11-3
len: 12
d_gene: -

CDR3aa: CASVSQGDLGNTEAFF
v_gene: TRBV5-6
len: 16
d_gene: TRBD1

CDR3aa: CASSPYGGSNEQFF
v_gene: TRBV19
len: 14
d_gene: -

CDR3aa: CASSVGQTTRYGYTF
v_gene: TRBV9
len: 15
d_gene: -

CDR3aa: CARSLEGGQGAEKLFF
v_gene: TRBV7-5
len: 16
d_gene: -

CDR3aa: CASSYRTRPTEAFF
v_gene: TRBV6-5
len: 14
d_gene: -

CDR3aa: CASSKTVQETQYF
v_gene: TRBV7-8
len: 13
d_gene: -

CDR3aa: CASPVAGEETQYF
v_gene: TRBV4-3
len: 13
d_gene: TRBD2

CDR3aa: CASSESIGEGNIQYF
v_gene: TRBV10-1
len: 15
d_gene: -

CDR3aa: CASSLIWTDYSDGYTF
v_gene: TRBV28
len: 16
d_gene: -

CDR3aa: CASSQSPWRETQYF
v_gene: TRBV3-1/TRBV3-2
len: 14
d_gene: -

CDR3aa: CASSLARAGYTF
v_gene: TRBV11-3
len: 12
d_gene: -

CDR3aa: CASSIASGGWNEQFF
v_gene: TRBV6-5
len: 15
d_gene: TRBD2

CDR3aa: CASSLLNRNHGGYTF
v_gene: TRBV5-1
len: 15
d_gene: -

CDR3aa: CATRNRDRGSGDTQYF
v_gene: TRBV10-3
len: 16
d_gene: TRBD1

CDR3aa: CASSPTRGQDVNKLFF
v_gene: TRBV9
len: 16
d_gene: TRBD1

CDR3aa: CASSLLKFGEAFF
v_gene: TRBV11-2
len: 13
d_gene: -

CDR3aa: CASSLGRDYEQYF
v_gene: TRBV27
len: 13
d_gene: TRBD2

CDR3aa: CASSLAAGEPDTQYF
v_gene: TRBV7-9
len: 15
d_gene: TRBD2

CDR3aa: CASSSGTGVFGELFF
v_gene: TRBV7-6
len: 15
d_gene: TRBD1